These 4 T cell receptor beta chains were all obtained from the same sample, sequenced in a study of T-cell reconstitution after alpha-beta-depleted transplantation in children. Unique molecular identifiers tagged the TCRbeta library. TCRdb analysed the PCR reads with MiXCR anew, one entry per CDR3 protein. Seen here are more than 200,000 distinct CDR3 sequences, roughly a quarter observed once, and the top ten hold 2.6%. Sequenced here: PBMCs, sampled before TCRalphabeta/CD19-depleted stem cell transplant. The receptors here all came from a girl aged 2 to 10 with Fanconi anemia, due to receive a stem cell transplant.

This clonotype was seen many times. The chain links TRBV29-1 to TRBJ1-2; 9 nucleotides align to TRBD1. The CDR3 consists of 17 residues. The V segment lost 0 bases and the J segment 1 base; nucleotides outside the gene matches: 9. Germline V lookup: CDR1 SQVTM, CDR2 ANQGSEA. The CDR3 loop reads CSVEEGDRELLNYGYTF. CDR3 nucleotide sequence: TGCAGCGTTGAAGAGGGGGACAGGGAGCTACTTAACTATGGCTACACCTTC.

The CDR3 coding sequence is TGCGCCAGCAGCTTTTATGCGCGCCCAGCCGGGGAGCTGTTTTTT. Translating it yields CASSFYARPAGELFF. V and J are TRBV5-1 and TRBJ2-2; D gene unclear. Germline CDR1 is SGHRS and CDR2 is YFSETQ. Trimming stripped 2 bases from V and 6 bases from J, with 14 bases between. This CDR3 is 15 amino acids long. Using reference TRBV5-1 and TRBJ2-2 for the parts outside the CDR3, the full variable domain is KAGVTQTPRYLIKTRGQQVTLSCSPISGHRSVSWYQQTPGQGLQFLFEYFSETQRNKGNFPGRFSGRQFSNSRSEMNVSTLELGDSALYLCASSFYARPAGELFFGEGSRLTVL.

This clonotype showed up just a few times. The chain is built from TRBV29-1 and TRBJ2-3; D may be TRBD2 (6 bases). V lost 7 bases and J lost 3, with 20 bases in between. This CDR3 has 15 amino acids. Germline lookup yields CDR1 SQVTM and CDR2 ANQGSEA. CDR3 region: CSAIPPGAMTDTQYF. CDR3 DNA: TGCAGCGCCATCCCACCGGGAGCCATGACAGATACGCAGTATTTT.

This clonotype was observed many times. This sequence joins TRBV29-1 and TRBJ1-2; 8 nucleotides match TRBD1. The junction had 9 bases not matched to a gene; V was cut back by 6 bases and J by 3 bases. This CDR3 spans 14 amino acids. The germline V gene has CDR1 SQVTM and CDR2 ANQGSEA. CDR3 coding DNA: TGCAGCGTATCACAGGGGGAGAGGGACTATGGCTACACCTTC. It yields the protein CSVSQGERDYGYTF. The full variable domain, in which reference TRBV29-1 and TRBJ1-2 provide the parts outside the CDR3, is SAVISQKPSRDICQRGTSLTIQCQVDSQVTMMFWYRQQPGQSLTLIATANQGSEATYESGFVIDKFPISRPNLTFSTLTVSNMSPEDSSIYLCSVSQGERDYGYTFGSGTRLTVV.